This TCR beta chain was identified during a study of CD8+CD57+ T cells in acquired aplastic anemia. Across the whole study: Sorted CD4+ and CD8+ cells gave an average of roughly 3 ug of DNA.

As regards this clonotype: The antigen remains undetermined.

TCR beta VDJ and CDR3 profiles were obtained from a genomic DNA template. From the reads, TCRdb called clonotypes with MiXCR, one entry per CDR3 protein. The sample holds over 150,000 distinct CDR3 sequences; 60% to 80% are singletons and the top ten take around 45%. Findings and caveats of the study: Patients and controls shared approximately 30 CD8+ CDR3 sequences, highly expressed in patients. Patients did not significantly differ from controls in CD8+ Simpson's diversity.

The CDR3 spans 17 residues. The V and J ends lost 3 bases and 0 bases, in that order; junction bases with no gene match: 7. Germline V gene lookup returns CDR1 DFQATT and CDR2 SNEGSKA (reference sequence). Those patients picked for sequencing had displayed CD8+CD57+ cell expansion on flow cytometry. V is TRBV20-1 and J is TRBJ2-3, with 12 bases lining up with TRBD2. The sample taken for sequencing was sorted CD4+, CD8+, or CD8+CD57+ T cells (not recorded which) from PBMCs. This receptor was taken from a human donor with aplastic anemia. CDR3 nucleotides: TGCAGTGCTAGTCTAGCGGGGGGGGGGCCCAGCACAGATACGCAGTATTTT. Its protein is CSASLAGGGPSTDTQYF.